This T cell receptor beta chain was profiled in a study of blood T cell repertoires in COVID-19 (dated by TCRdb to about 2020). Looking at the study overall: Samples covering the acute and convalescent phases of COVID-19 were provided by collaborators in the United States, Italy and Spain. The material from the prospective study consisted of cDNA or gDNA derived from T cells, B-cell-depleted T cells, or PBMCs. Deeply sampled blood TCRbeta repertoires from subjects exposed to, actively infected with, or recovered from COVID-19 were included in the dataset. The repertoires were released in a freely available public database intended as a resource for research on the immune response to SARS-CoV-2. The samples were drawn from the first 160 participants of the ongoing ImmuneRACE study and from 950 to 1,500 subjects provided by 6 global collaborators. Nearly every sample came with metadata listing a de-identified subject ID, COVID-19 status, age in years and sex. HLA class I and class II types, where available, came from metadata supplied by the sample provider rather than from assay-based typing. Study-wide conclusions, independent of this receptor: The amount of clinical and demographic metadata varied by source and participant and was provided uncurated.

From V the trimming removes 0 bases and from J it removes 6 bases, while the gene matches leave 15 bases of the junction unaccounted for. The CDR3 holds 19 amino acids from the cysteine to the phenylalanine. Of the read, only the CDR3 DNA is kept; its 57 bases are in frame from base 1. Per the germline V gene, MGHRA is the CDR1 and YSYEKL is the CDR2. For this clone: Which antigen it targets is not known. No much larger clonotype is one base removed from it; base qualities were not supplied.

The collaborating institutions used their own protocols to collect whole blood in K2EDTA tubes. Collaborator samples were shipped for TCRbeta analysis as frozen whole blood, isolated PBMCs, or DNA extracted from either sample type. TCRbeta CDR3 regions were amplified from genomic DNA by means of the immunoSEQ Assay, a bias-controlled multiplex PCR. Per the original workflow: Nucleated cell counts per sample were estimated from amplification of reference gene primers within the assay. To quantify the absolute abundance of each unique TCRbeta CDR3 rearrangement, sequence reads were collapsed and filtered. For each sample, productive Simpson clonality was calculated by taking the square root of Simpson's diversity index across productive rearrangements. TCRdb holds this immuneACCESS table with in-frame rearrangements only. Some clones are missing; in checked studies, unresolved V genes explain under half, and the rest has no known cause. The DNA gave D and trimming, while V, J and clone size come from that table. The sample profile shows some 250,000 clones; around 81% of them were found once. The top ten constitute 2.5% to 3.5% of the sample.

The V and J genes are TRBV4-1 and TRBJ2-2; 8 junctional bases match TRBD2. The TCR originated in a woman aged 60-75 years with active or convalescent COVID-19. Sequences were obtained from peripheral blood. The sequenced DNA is TGCGCCAGCAGCCAAGATCCTGAGCTAGCGGGCAGGACTGCCGGGGAGCTGTTTTTT. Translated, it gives CASSQDPELAGRTAGELFF.